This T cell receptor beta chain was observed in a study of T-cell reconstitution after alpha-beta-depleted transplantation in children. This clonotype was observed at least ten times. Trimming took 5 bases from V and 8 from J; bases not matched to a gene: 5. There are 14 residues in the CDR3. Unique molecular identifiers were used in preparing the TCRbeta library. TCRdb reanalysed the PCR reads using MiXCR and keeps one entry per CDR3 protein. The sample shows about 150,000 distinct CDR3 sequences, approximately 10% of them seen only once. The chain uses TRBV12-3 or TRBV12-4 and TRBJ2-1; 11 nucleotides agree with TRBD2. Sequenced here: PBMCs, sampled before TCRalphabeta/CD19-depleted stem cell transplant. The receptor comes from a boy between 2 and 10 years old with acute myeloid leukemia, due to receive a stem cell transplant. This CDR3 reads CASSDSGGADEQFF. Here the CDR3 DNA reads TGTGCCAGCAGTGATAGCGGGGGGGCCGATGAGCAGTTCTTC.